A single T cell receptor beta chain is shown here with its context. The CDR3 sequence is 14 residues long. Germline CDR1 reads GTSNPN; CDR2 reads SVGIG (reference sequence). Trimming took 0 bases from V and 5 from J, leaving 11 bases between them. The record originates from a study of T-cell memory formation after mild COVID-19. MiXCR, run by TCRdb on the 5' RACE reads, gives a single entry per CDR3 protein. The repertoire has 350,000 to 450,000 distinct CDR3 sequences, about 19% of them found once; the top ten carry 8.4%. Sequenced input: PBMCs or a T cell subset sorted from them (not recorded which). The J gene is TRBJ1-5, the V gene TRBV30; tentative D call: TRBD1 (5 bases). The receptor was isolated from an adult woman who had mild COVID-19 (a few samples of this study predate the infection). Cell type and time point are not known. The CDR3 DNA follows: TGTGCCTGGAGTGTAGGGACGGATTATCAGCCCCAGCATTTT. This translates into CAWSVGTDYQPQHF.